This T cell receptor (beta chain) was retrieved from a study of T cell responses to AZD1222 COVID-19 vaccine. Regarding this clone: The target antigen is unknown.

Study conclusions and caveats: The peak T cell response came first, and repertoires were sampled only after it. Donors were chiefly white British, with a greater number of females, and clonal diversity was perhaps underestimated. Elevations in Spike-specific TCR breadth and depth followed administration of two AZD1222 doses.

Looked up from germline, CDR1 is SNHLY and CDR2 is FYNNEI. Trimming cost V 4 bases and J 9 bases, with 10 bases left between them. The length of the CDR3 is 12 residues. TCRdb's copy holds only in-frame clones and misses some; the assay was immunoSEQ multiplex PCR. The sample records under 90,000 clones, 83% being singletons. Both about-4-week and about-12-week second-dose recipients were combined. This rearrangement joins TRBV2 to TRBJ2-1; D uncertain. The TCR comes from an adult who received the AZD1222 COVID-19 vaccine. The sample was peripheral blood, taken 28 days after the second AZD1222 dose. DNA for the CDR3: TGTGCCAGCAGTGGCGGACGAGGTGAGCAGTTCTTC. Translation: CASSGGRGEQFF.